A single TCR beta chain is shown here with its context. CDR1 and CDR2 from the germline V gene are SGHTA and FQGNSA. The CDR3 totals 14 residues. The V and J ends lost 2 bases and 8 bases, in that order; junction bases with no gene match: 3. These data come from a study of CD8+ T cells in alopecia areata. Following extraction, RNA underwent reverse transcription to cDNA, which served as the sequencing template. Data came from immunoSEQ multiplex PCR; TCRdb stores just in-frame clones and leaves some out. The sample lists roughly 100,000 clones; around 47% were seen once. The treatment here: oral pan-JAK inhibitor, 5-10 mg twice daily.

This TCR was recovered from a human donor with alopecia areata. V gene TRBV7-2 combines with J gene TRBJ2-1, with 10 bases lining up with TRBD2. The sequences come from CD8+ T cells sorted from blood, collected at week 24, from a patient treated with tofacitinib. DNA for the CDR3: TGTGCCAGCAGCTTACCGACTAGCGGGTATGAGCAGTTCTTC. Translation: CASSLPTSGYEQFF.